One and the same sample provided the 10 T cell receptor beta chains below, sequenced in a study of blood T cell repertoires in COVID-19. The assay was immunoSEQ multiplex PCR, and TCRdb's table has in-frame clones only and misses some. This repertoire shows about 250,000 clones, about 91% found once; its top ten account for around 1.5%. The source material was peripheral blood. The receptors were gathered from an elderly man with acute or convalescent COVID-19.

The J gene is TRBJ1-4, the V gene TRBV7-2; D is uncertain. Looked up from germline, CDR1 is SGHTA and CDR2 is FQGNSA. The CDR3 covers 14 residues. V was clipped by 5 bases and J by 0 bases, with 7 bases between them. Here the CDR3 DNA reads TGTGCCAGCAGCCCGTCGGCAACTAATGAAAAACTGTTTTTT. It yields the protein CASSPSATNEKLFF.

The genes are TRBV5-1 and TRBJ1-4, with D possibly being TRBD1 (6 bases). Germline CDR1 reads SGHRS; CDR2 reads YFSETQ. The V and J ends lost 3 bases and 8 bases respectively, with 23 bases between them. The CDR3 covers 17 residues. CDR3 sequence (DNA): TGCGCCAGCAGCTCAGGGGTGCAAGATTTTGGATTGGAAAAACTGTTTTTT. It translates to CASSSGVQDFGLEKLFF.

The chain combines TRBV5-1 with TRBJ1-1; 7 bases agree with TRBD1. After removal of 5 bases from V and 6 bases from J, the junction contained 10 bases not matched to a gene. The CDR3 is 14 residues long. Per the germline V gene, CDR1 is SGHRS and CDR2 is YFSETQ. CDR3 in amino acids: CASSSVLRGAEAFF. The DNA of the CDR3 is TGCGCCAGCAGTTCGGTCCTCAGGGGGGCTGAAGCTTTCTTT.

The chain uses TRBV6-5 and TRBJ2-7, with TRBD1 matching 7 bases. The length of the CDR3 is 14 residues. J gave up 2 bases and V 0 bases, and 1 base lay outside the gene matches. Germline V lookup: CDR1 MNHEY, CDR2 SVGAGI. CDR3 bases: TGTGCCAGCAGTTACTCGGACAGGACCTACGAGCAGTACTTC. Translated, it gives CASSYSDRTYEQYF.

This chain joins TRBV7-2 and TRBJ2-3, with 9 bases matching TRBD2. CDR3 length: 16 residues. J was trimmed by 2 bases and V by 3 bases; bases with no gene match: 6. The germline V gene encodes CDR1 SGHTA and CDR2 FQGNSA. The CDR3 spells CASSLSGGRFTDTQYF. Written as DNA, the CDR3 is TGTGCCAGCAGCTTGAGCGGGGGGAGGTTCACAGATACGCAGTATTTT.

Written as DNA, the CDR3 is TGTGCCAGCAGTTACGATGGGACAGCGAGCTCCTATAATTCACCCCTCCACTTT. It yields the protein CASSYDGTASSYNSPLHF. The rearrangement uses TRBV6-2 or TRBV6-3 and TRBJ1-6; 7 bases are shared with TRBD1. Losses at the gene ends were 2 bases for V and 0 bases for J; bases not matched to a gene: 7. The CDR3 extends over 18 amino acids. Germline V gene sequence: CDR1 MNHEY, CDR2 SVGEGT.

The V and J genes are TRBV6-5 and TRBJ2-1, with a tentative D call TRBD1 (6 bases). The V gene lost 6 bases and the J gene lost 4 bases, with 16 bases spanning the gap. Germline CDR1 reads MNHEY; CDR2 reads SVGAGI. The CDR3 consists of 15 residues. The CDR3 DNA reads as TGTGCCAGCAGGCCCTTAGGGGGAGAGTACAATGAGCAGTTCTTC. Translation: CASRPLGGEYNEQFF.

The gene calls are TRBV6-1 and TRBJ2-7, with TRBD1 matching over 8 bases. Germline V gives CDR1 MNHNS, CDR2 SASEGT. The CDR3 covers 14 residues. J gave up 7 bases and V 1 base, and 6 bases lay outside the gene matches. CDR3 sequence reads: CASSEVGQVLEQYF. In DNA, the CDR3 is TGTGCCAGCAGTGAAGTGGGACAGGTCCTGGAGCAGTACTTC.

This clone was detected once. This chain links TRBV18 with TRBJ1-2; unclear D gene. Trimming removed 6 bases at V and 6 bases at J, with 23 bases between. Germline values: CDR1 KGHSH, CDR2 LQKENI. The CDR3 extends over 16 amino acids. CDR3 region: CASSPSGAEMVDGYTF. DNA of the CDR3: TGTGCCAGCTCCCCCAGCGGTGCAGAGATGGTCGATGGCTACACCTTC.

Ten or more counts support this clone. This chain connects TRBV19 to TRBJ1-1; D gene uncertain. The CDR3 contains 13 residues. Trimming cost V 6 bases and J 6 bases, with 14 bases left between them. CDR1 and CDR2 (germline): LNHDA, SQIVND (reference sequence). Here the CDR3 DNA reads TGTGCCAGTAGATGGCGACAATGGGCTGAAGCTTTCTTT. Its protein is CASRWRQWAEAFF.